This T cell receptor (beta chain) is from a study of T cells in Graves' hyperthyroidism and ophthalmopathy. Ophthalmopathy patients showed a Clinical Activity Score of at least 3, NOSPECS grade of at least 4 and duration under 3 months. Uncontrolled infections, other autoimmune diseases, pregnancy or lactation led to exclusion of patients. It was around 10 ml of fresh peripheral blood that supplied the PBMCs. CDR1 is KGHDR, CDR2 SFDVKD, per germline. The CDR3 is 13 residues long. Trimming took off 6 bases at V and 1 base at J, with 8 bases between the two ends. Template material for amplifying TCR beta CDR3 regions consisted of RNA transcripts. Primed by the HTBI set, a first-round RT-PCR was run on the TCR CDR3. TCRdb called the multiplex PCR reads again in MiXCR, with one record for every CDR3 protein. Among about 250,000 distinct CDR3 sequences listed, more than 20% were seen once. Broader study findings: From stable hyperthyroidism, ophthalmopathy was separated by a 13 V-J model.

For this clonotype: Its antigen is not identified.

V and J are TRBV24-1 and TRBJ1-1; D not resolved. Sample: blood. The TCR sequence derives from a woman between 40 and 50 years old with Graves' ophthalmopathy. The CDR3 region is CATSLSANTEAFF. Written as DNA, the CDR3 is TGTGCCACCAGTTTATCAGCGAACACTGAAGCTTTCTTT.